The clone carrying this T cell receptor (beta chain) was detected ten times or more. The sample belongs to a study of blood T cell repertoires in COVID-19. Overall study: From the United States, Italy and Spain came samples of acute and convalescent COVID-19. From T cells, B-cell-depleted T cells, or PBMCs came the material, which was cDNA or gDNA.

Germline assignment: CDR1 MNHEY and CDR2 SMNVEV (reference sequence). Trimming removed 5 bases at V and 0 bases at J, with 13 bases between. This CDR3 is built from 15 residues. Under the authors' procedure: Estimated nucleated cell counts came from reference gene primer amplification. The repertoire was sequenced with immunoSEQ multiplex PCR; TCRdb's copy has only in-frame clones and lacks some. The V and J calls and the clone size are those of that table, but D and trimming were determined from the DNA. The sample yields some 130,000 clones, approximately 81% seen once. The chain links TRBV27 to TRBJ1-1; possibly TRBD1 for D (6 bases). The sample comprised peripheral blood. The TCR comes from a woman aged 25 to 45 who had recovered from COVID-19. CDR3 DNA sequence: TGTGCCAGCAGTCCTTGGGACACAATGAACACTGAAGCTTTCTTT. This translates into CASSPWDTMNTEAFF.